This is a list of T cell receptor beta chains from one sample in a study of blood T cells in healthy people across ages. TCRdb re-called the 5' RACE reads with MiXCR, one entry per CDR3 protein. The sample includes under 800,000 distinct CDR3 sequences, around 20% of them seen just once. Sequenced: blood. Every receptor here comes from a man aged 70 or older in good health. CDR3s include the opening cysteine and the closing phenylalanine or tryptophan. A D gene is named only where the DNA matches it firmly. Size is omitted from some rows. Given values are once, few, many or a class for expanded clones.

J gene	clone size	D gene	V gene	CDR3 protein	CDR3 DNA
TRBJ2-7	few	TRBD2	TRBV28	CASSSPASGGYEQYF	TGTGCCAGCAGTTCCCCAGCTAGCGGGGGCTACGAGCAGTACTTC
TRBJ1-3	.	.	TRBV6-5	CASSYSQSTSGNTIYF	TGTGCCAGCAGTTACTCCCAGTCTACCTCTGGAAACACCATATATTTT
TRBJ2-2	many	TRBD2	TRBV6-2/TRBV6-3	CASRASGRNTGELFF	TGTGCCAGCAGAGCTAGCGGGCGGAACACCGGGGAGCTGTTTTTT
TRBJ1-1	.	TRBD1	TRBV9	CASSVVGTGLPEAFF	TGTGCCAGCAGCGTAGTCGGGACAGGGCTCCCGGAAGCTTTCTTT
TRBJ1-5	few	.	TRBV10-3	CAISESRGSNQPQHF	TGTGCCATCAGTGAATCCAGGGGCAGCAATCAGCCCCAGCATTTT
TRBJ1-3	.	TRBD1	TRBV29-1	CSVEETPGGGNTIYF	TGCAGCGTTGAAGAAACCCCAGGGGGAGGAAACACCATATATTTT
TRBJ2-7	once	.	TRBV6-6	CASSYSEGKQYF	TGTGCCAGCAGTTACTCGGAAGGAAAGCAGTACTTC
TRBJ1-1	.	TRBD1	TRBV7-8	CASSLEGANLQAFF	TGTGCCAGCAGCTTAGAGGGGGCGAATCTACAAGCTTTCTTT
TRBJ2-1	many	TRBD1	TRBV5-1	CASSTGQALSRNEQFF	TGCGCCAGCAGTACGGGACAGGCGCTGAGTAGGAATGAGCAGTTCTTC
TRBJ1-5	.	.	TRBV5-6	CASSYDRFGAQHF	TGTGCCAGCAGCTACGACAGGTTTGGGGCCCAGCATTTT
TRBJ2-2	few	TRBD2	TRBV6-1	CASRPPGLAGSGELFF	TGTGCCAGCAGACCACCGGGACTAGCGGGTTCCGGGGAGCTGTTTTTT
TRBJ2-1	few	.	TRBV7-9	CASSLDLDMGNEQFF	TGTGCCAGCAGCTTAGACCTCGATATGGGGAATGAGCAGTTCTTC
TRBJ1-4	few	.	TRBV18	CASSQTGEKLFF	TGTGCCAGCTCACAGACAGGTGAAAAACTGTTTTTT
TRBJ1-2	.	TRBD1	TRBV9	CASSDTGDYGYTF	TGTGCCAGCAGCGATACAGGGGACTATGGCTACACCTTC
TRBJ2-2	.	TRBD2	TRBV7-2	CASSSSGFTGELFF	TGTGCCAGCAGTTCTAGCGGCTTCACCGGGGAGCTGTTTTTT